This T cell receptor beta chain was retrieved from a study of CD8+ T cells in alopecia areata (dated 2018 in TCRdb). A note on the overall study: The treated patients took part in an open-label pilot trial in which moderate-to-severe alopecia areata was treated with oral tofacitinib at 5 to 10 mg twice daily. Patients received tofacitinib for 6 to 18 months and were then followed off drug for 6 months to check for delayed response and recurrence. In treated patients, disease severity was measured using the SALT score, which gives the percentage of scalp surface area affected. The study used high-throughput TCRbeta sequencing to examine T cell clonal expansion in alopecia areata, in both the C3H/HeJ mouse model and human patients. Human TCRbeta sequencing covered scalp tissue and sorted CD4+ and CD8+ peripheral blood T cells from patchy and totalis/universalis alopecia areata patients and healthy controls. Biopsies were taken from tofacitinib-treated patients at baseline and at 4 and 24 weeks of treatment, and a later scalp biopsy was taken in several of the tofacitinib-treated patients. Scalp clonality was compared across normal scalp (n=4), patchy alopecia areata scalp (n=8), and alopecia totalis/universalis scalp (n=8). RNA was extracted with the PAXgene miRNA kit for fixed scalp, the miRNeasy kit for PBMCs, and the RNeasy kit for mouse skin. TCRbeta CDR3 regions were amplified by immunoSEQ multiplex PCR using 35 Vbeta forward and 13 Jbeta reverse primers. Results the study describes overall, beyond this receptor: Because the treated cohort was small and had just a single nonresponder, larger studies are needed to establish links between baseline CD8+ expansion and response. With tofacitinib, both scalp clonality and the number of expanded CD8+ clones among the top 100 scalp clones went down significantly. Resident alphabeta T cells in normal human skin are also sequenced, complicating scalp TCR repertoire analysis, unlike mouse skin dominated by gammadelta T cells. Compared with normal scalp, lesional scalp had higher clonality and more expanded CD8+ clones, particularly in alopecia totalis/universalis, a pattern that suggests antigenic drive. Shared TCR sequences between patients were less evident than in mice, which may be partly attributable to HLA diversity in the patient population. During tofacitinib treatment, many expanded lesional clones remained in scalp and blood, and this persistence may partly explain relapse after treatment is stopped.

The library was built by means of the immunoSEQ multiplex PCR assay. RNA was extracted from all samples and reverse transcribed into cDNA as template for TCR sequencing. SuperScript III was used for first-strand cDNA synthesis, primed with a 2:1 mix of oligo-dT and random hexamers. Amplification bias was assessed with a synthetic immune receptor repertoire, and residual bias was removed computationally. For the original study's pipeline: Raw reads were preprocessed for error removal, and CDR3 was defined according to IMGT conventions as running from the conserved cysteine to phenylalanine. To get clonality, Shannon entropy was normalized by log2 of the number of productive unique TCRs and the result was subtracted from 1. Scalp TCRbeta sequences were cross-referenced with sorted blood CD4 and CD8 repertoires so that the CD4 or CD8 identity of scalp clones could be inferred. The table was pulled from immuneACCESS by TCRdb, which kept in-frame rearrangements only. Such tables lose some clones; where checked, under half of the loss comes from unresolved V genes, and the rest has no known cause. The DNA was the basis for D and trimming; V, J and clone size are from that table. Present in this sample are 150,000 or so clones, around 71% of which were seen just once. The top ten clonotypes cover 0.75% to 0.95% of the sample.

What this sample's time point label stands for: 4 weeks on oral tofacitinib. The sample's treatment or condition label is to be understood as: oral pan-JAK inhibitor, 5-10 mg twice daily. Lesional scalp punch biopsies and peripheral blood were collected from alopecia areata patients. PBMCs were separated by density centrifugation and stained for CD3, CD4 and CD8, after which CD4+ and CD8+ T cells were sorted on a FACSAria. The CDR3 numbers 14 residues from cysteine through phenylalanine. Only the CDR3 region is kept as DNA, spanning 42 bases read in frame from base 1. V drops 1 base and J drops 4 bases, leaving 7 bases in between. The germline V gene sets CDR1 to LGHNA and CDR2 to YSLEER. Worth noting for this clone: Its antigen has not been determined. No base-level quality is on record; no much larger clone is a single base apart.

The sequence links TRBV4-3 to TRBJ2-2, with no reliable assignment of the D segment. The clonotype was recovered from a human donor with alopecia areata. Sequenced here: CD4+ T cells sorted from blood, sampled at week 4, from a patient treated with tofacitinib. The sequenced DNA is TGCGCCAGCAGCCAAGTCGTCAGCACCGGGGAGCTGTTTTTT. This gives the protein CASSQVVSTGELFF.